This T cell receptor (beta chain) is from a study of early T cells in non-severe SARS-CoV-2 infection. Germline CDR1 LNHDA, CDR2 SQIVND (reference sequence). The CDR3 is made up of 15 amino acids. The trim removed 7 bases at V and 4 bases at J, leaving 8 bases unmatched. TCRdb reanalysed the 5' RACE reads using MiXCR and keeps one entry per CDR3 protein. The table includes nearly 50,000 distinct CDR3 sequences, 6.2% detected once. The sequences come from whole blood, collected at baseline. The chain couples TRBV19 to TRBJ2-3, with 10 bases aligning to TRBD2. This receptor was identified in an adult who was a healthcare worker with PCR-confirmed SARS-CoV-2 infection or an uninfected control (not recorded which). This CDR3 is CASMGLAGVADTQYF. The CDR3, as DNA: TGTGCCAGTATGGGCCTAGCGGGAGTGGCAGATACGCAGTATTTT.